The rows below give T cell receptor beta chains drawn from one sample of a study of blood T cell repertoires in COVID-19. The repertoire was sequenced with immunoSEQ multiplex PCR; TCRdb's copy has only in-frame clones and lacks some. Of 250,000 to 350,000 clones detected, about 92% appear once; the ten largest clones hold 2% to 3%. Sequenced material: PBMCs or T cells enriched from blood (not recorded which). These receptors all come from a man in his sixties who had recovered from COVID-19. The CDR3 runs from the conserved cysteine through the conserved F or W. A D gene is named only where the DNA matches it firmly. Expanded clones get a size class; other rows say once, few or many, or leave the size out.

D gene	J gene	clone size	V gene	CDR3 DNA	CDR3 protein
NA	TRBJ1-1	few	TRBV6-1	TGTGCCAGCAGTGAAGATTGGGGGGGACGAGCTTTCTTT	CASSEDWGGRAFF
TRBD1	TRBJ1-6	NA	TRBV4-1	TGCGCCAGCAGCCAAGGACAGGGGGGTTCACCCCTCCACTTT	CASSQGQGGSPLHF
NA	TRBJ1-6	NA	TRBV12-3/TRBV12-4	TGTGCCAGCAGTTTAAGGCAGGTCTCACCCCTCCACTTT	CASSLRQVSPLHF
TRBD2	TRBJ2-1	NA	TRBV5-6	TGTGCCAGCAATACCGGGAGGATTTACAATGAGCAGTTCTTC	CASNTGRIYNEQFF
NA	TRBJ1-6	few	TRBV2	TGTGCCAGCACACTGGACGGGGGGACCTATTCACCCCTCCACTTT	CASTLDGGTYSPLHF
NA	TRBJ1-2	NA	TRBV12-3/TRBV12-4	TGTGCCAGCGAAAACCAGGGCTATGGCTACACCTTC	CASENQGYGYTF
NA	TRBJ1-1	NA	TRBV10-3	TGTGCCATCAGTGACGACAAAAGGACTGAAGCTTTCTTT	CAISDDKRTEAFF
NA	TRBJ1-3	NA	TRBV18	TGTGCCAGCTCACCACGGGCAGGGCCACCCTCTGGAAACACCATATATTTT	CASSPRAGPPSGNTIYF
NA	TRBJ2-3	NA	TRBV5-1	TGCGCCAGCAGCCTCCGGGAGTACACAGATACGCAGTATTTT	CASSLREYTDTQYF
TRBD2	TRBJ2-3	NA	TRBV28	TGTGCCAGCATTCGGGGGGGCGAGACAGATACGCAGTATTTT	CASIRGGETDTQYF
NA	TRBJ1-5	NA	TRBV20-1	TGCAGTGCTAGTGCGGGTGTCAATCAGCCCCAGCATTTT	CSASAGVNQPQHF
NA	TRBJ1-2	NA	TRBV5-1	TGCGCCAGCAGCTCAAAAACAAGGGGCTTAAATGGCTACACCTTC	CASSSKTRGLNGYTF
NA	TRBJ2-1	NA	TRBV5-4	TGTGCCAGCAGCTTGGTCGAGGGTTACTCGGAGCAGTTCTTC	CASSLVEGYSEQFF
TRBD2	TRBJ2-1	NA	TRBV7-2	TGTGCCAGCAGCTCTCCGGGACTAGCCCTCAATGAGCAGTTCTTC	CASSSPGLALNEQFF
NA	TRBJ1-1	once	TRBV7-2	TGTGCCAGCAGCTTGAATCCGGTACAGGGATCGGAAGCTTTCTTT	CASSLNPVQGSEAFF
NA	TRBJ1-2	NA	TRBV6-5	TGTGCCAGCAGTTACTCGGGGGGGGACTATGGCTACACCTTC	CASSYSGGDYGYTF
NA	TRBJ1-1	once	TRBV4-1	TGCGCCAGCAGCCAGGGAGACACCCTTAGGCAAGCTTTCTTT	CASSQGDTLRQAFF
NA	TRBJ2-5	NA	TRBV25-1	TGTGCCAGCAGTGAATACACAGGGCTGGAGACCCAGTACTTC	CASSEYTGLETQYF
TRBD1	TRBJ1-1	NA	TRBV7-3	TGTGCCAGCAGCCCCGGGACAGGGTACACTGAAGCTTTCTTT	CASSPGTGYTEAFF
TRBD2	TRBJ2-4	once	TRBV3-1/TRBV3-2	TGTGCCAGCAGCCGGGGGGGGGCCAAAAACATTCAGTACTTC	CASSRGGAKNIQYF
TRBD1	TRBJ1-1	NA	TRBV4-1	TGCGCCAGCAGCCACGGACAGGGGAACACTGAAGCTTTCTTT	CASSHGQGNTEAFF
NA	TRBJ1-2	NA	TRBV5-4	TGTGCCAGCAGCTTGGATAACAGGGTAGGCTATGGCTACACCTTC	CASSLDNRVGYGYTF
NA	TRBJ1-1	NA	TRBV7-9	TGTGCCAGCAGCCCCAGCACTGAAGCTTTCTTT	CASSPSTEAFF
NA	TRBJ2-3	NA	TRBV4-2	TGTGCCAGCAGCCAAGATCTAGCAATCTCCACAGATACGCAGTATTTT	CASSQDLAISTDTQYF
NA	TRBJ1-3	NA	TRBV5-6	TGTGCCAGCAGCTTGGCCTCGGGTCTTGGAAACACCATATATTTT	CASSLASGLGNTIYF
NA	TRBJ2-1	NA	TRBV7-9	TGTGCCAGCAGCTACCAAACACAGACCTACAATGAGCAGTTCTTC	CASSYQTQTYNEQFF
NA	TRBJ1-1	NA	TRBV4-3	TGCGCCAGCAGCCAAGATCGCGCCAGGATAGACACTGAAGCTTTCTTT	CASSQDRARIDTEAFF
NA	TRBJ1-6	NA	TRBV25-1	TGTGCCAGCGGGGAGAGGTTAAGCTCCTATAATTCACCCCTCCACTTT	CASGERLSSYNSPLHF
NA	TRBJ2-7	NA	TRBV5-1	TGCGCCAGCAGGGAAAGCCAGGGCTACGAGCAGTACTTC	CASRESQGYEQYF
NA	TRBJ1-2	NA	TRBV9	TGTGCCAGCAGCGTAGAAGGGGGTGGCTACACCTTC	CASSVEGGGYTF
NA	TRBJ1-1	NA	TRBV5-1	TGCGCCAGCAGCTTGGATATTAGCGAGGTGGCTTTCTTT	CASSLDISEVAFF
TRBD2	TRBJ2-1	NA	TRBV19	TGTGCCAGTATGAGGTTTGCGGGGGGCCCACAATCCTACAATGAGCAGTTCTTC	CASMRFAGGPQSYNEQFF
NA	TRBJ2-3	NA	TRBV4-1	TGCGCCAGCAGCCAAGAGGAGGGCACAGATACGCAGTATTTT	CASSQEEGTDTQYF
NA	TRBJ1-2	NA	TRBV4-1	TGCGCCAGCAGCCAAGAGATGAGGGGGGGGCACGATGGCTACACCTTC	CASSQEMRGGHDGYTF
NA	TRBJ2-1	NA	TRBV19	TGTGCCAGCAAACTCGGATACACAGATTACAATGAGCAGTTCTTC	CASKLGYTDYNEQFF
NA	TRBJ1-1	NA	TRBV6-5	TGTGCCAGCAACACAGGGTTGGGCACTGAAGCTTTCTTT	CASNTGLGTEAFF
NA	TRBJ1-3	NA	TRBV7-8	TGTGCCAGCAGCTACAACAGGACCAGCTCTGGAAACACCATATATTTT	CASSYNRTSSGNTIYF
NA	TRBJ1-1	NA	TRBV30	TGTGCCTGGAGTATATCCAGGGGTCGGACTGAAGCTTTCTTT	CAWSISRGRTEAFF
TRBD2	TRBJ2-7	NA	TRBV7-9	TGTGCCAGCAGCCCCGGGACTAGCGGGGGGCCTCTTCCCTACGAGCAGTACTTC	CASSPGTSGGPLPYEQYF
TRBD2	TRBJ2-1	NA	TRBV5-1	TGCGCCAGCAGCTTGTCAGTGTTGTGGGGCGCGGGAGGGAACGATGAGCAGTTCTTC	CASSLSVLWGAGGNDEQFF
NA	TRBJ1-2	NA	TRBV6-5	TGTGCCAGCAGTTCGGCGGGGGTACTTGGCTACACCTTC	CASSSAGVLGYTF
NA	TRBJ2-7	NA	TRBV21-1	TGTGCCAGCAGCATATCCGGGACTAGCGGCTACGAGCAGTACTTC	CASSISGTSGYEQYF
TRBD2	TRBJ2-7	NA	TRBV7-6	TGTGCCAGCAGCCCGGTTAGCGGGAGGGCCTACGAGCAGTACTTC	CASSPVSGRAYEQYF
TRBD2	TRBJ2-7	NA	TRBV6-5	TGTGCCAGCAGTCCGGGACTAGCATCCTACGAGCAGTACTTC	CASSPGLASYEQYF
NA	TRBJ1-1	NA	TRBV5-6	TGTGCCAGCAGCTTGTCACGTTACAGGGAAGGGACTGAAGCTTTCTTT	CASSLSRYREGTEAFF
NA	TRBJ2-3	NA	TRBV19	TGTGCCAGTAGTATCGGGACTGGGACCACAGATACGCAGTATTTT	CASSIGTGTTDTQYF
NA	TRBJ2-2	once	TRBV7-9	TGTGCCAGCAGCCTCGAGGACTGGAACACCGGGGAGCTGTTTTTT	CASSLEDWNTGELFF
TRBD1	TRBJ2-5	NA	TRBV18	TGTGCCAGCTCCGCACAGGGGGCAGAGACCCAGTACTTC	CASSAQGAETQYF
NA	TRBJ1-1	NA	TRBV6-5	TGTGCCAGCAGTTACCTTGGCAGGGAGGATTCTGAAGCTTTCTTT	CASSYLGREDSEAFF
TRBD1	TRBJ2-7	NA	TRBV6-5	TGTGCCAGCAGAGGGGGCCCAGGGACCTACGAGCAGTACTTC	CASRGGPGTYEQYF
NA	TRBJ2-7	NA	TRBV3-1/TRBV3-2	TGTGCCAGCCGCAGCCGAGGGGGGGGTGATCGGGAGCAGTACTTC	CASRSRGGGDREQYF